The 10 T cell receptor beta chains below come from one sample, sequenced in a study of T cell clonotyping in hematopoietic cell transplantation. Assay: immunoSEQ multiplex PCR; the TCRdb copy retains only in-frame clones and omits some. The sample contains around 9,100 clones, about 80% of which appear only once. This specimen was PBMCs, taken 180 days after allogeneic stem cell transplant. The receptor source for this set is a male patient between 40 and 49 years old who had an allogeneic stem cell transplant from a related donor, so the T cells may come from the graft donor. Some clones in this sample may be carry-over from other donors' samples.

The chain is built from TRBV18 and TRBJ1-6; 9 positions match TRBD1. V was clipped by 5 bases and J by 10 bases; unmatched bases: 9. CDR1 is KGHSH and CDR2 is LQKENI in the germline V gene. This CDR3 comprises 15 residues. CDR3 nucleotides: TGTGCCAGCTCAACGGTACCGGGACAGGGCTCACCCCTCCACTTT. Protein sequence: CASSTVPGQGSPLHF.

V is TRBV7-3 and J is TRBJ2-1; D not certain. Germline loops: CDR1 SGHTA, CDR2 FQGTGA. V gave up 2 bases and J gave up 5 bases, with 10 bases separating them. The CDR3 spans 14 residues. CDR3 in amino acids: CASSLGTPHNEQFF. The CDR3 nucleotides read TGTGCCAGCAGCTTAGGCACACCACACAATGAGCAGTTCTTC.

The chain couples TRBV19 to TRBJ2-3; either TRBD1 or TRBD2 may fit D (5 bases each). The CDR3 has 16 amino acids. V was clipped by 10 bases and J by 3 bases, with 23 bases between them. Germline V lookup: CDR1 LNHDA, CDR2 SQIVND (reference sequence). The CDR3 bases are TGTGCCACAAAGGCGTGGGGGATAAGTGGGACAGATACGCAGTATTTT. Encoded protein: CATKAWGISGTDTQYF.

The chain uses TRBV14 and TRBJ1-2; 10 bases match TRBD1. V gave up 6 bases and J gave up 6 bases; unmatched junction bases: 13. The length of the CDR3 is 16 residues. CDR1 is SGHDN and CDR2 is FVKESK in the germline V gene. As DNA, the CDR3 is TGTGCCAGCAGACAAAACCCCGGGACAGGGGTAAATGGCTACACCTTC. This sequence encodes CASRQNPGTGVNGYTF.

The CDR3 bases are TGCAGTGCTAACTATGATGGTAAACTGTTTTTT. Translated: CSANYDGKLFF. The rearrangement links TRBV20-1 to TRBJ1-4; D unclear. V shed 4 bases and J shed 11 bases, with 11 bases lying between them. Germline loops: CDR1 DFQATT, CDR2 SNEGSKA (reference sequence). The CDR3 sequence is 11 residues long.

The V and J genes are TRBV4-1 and TRBJ2-5; 8 nucleotides align to TRBD2. The trim removed 4 bases at V and 5 bases at J, leaving 15 bases unmatched. CDR3 length: 17 amino acids. The germline V gene has CDR1 MGHRA and CDR2 YSYEKL. CDR3 residues: CASSLNTPGGRGETQYF. The CDR3 DNA reads TGCGCCAGCAGCCTCAATACCCCGGGGGGGCGCGGGGAGACCCAGTACTTC.

The chain couples TRBV29-1 to TRBJ2-7, with D perhaps TRBD2 (6 bases). V was cut by 4 bases and J by 0 bases, with 16 bases left in between. Germline lookup yields CDR1 SQVTM and CDR2 ANQGSEA. The CDR3 contains 15 residues. The CDR3 DNA is TGCAGCGTTGCCAGCGGGTGGTCCCCCTCCTACGAGCAGTACTTC. Translating gives CSVASGWSPSYEQYF.

The chain is built from TRBV20-1 and TRBJ1-2; D is unclear. Germline V gives CDR1 DFQATT, CDR2 SNEGSKA (reference sequence). Between the trimmed V and J ends, which lost 2 bases and 7 bases, there was a span of 8 bases. The CDR3 length is 11 residues. CDR3 nucleotide sequence: TGCAGTGCTAGACCAGAAAGTGGCTACACCTTC. It codes for CSARPESGYTF.

This rearrangement joins TRBV14 to TRBJ2-1; the match to TRBD2 covers 11 bases. Germline V gene data show CDR1 as SGHDN and CDR2 as FVKESK. V trimming: 4 bases; J trimming: 9 bases; junction bases outside the gene matches: 14. This CDR3 is built from 17 residues. In nucleotides, the CDR3 is TGTGCCAGCAGCCCCGTCCCTCGGACTAGCGGGTGTAGTGAGCAGTTCTTC. Translated: CASSPVPRTSGCSEQFF.

CDR3 coding DNA: TGCGCCAGCAGCCACGGGAGACAGGTATCTGGAAACACCATATATTTT. Translation gives CASSHGRQVSGNTIYF. The chain uses TRBV4-3 and TRBJ1-3; perhaps TRBD1 as D (6 bases). V gave up 3 bases and J gave up 1 base, with 13 bases separating them. CDR1 is LGHNA, CDR2 YSLEER, per germline. There are 16 residues in the CDR3.